These T cell receptor beta chains were read from a single sample in a study of early T cells in non-severe SARS-CoV-2 infection. TCRdb fed the 5' RACE reads into MiXCR, producing one record per CDR3 protein. The sample has more than 35,000 distinct CDR3 sequences; 5.8% are singletons. Sequences were obtained from whole blood. These receptors originate from an adult who was a healthcare worker with PCR-confirmed SARS-CoV-2 infection or an uninfected control (not recorded which). CDR3s include the opening cysteine and the closing phenylalanine or tryptophan. A D gene is named only where the DNA matches it firmly. Only part of the rows carry a size: once, few, many, or a class if the clone is expanded.

d_gene: TRBD2
v_gene: TRBV7-2
abundance: .
j_gene: TRBJ2-5
CDR3aa: CASSRGLAAPSPQYF
CDR3nt: TGTGCCAGCAGCCGGGGACTAGCGGCACCCTCGCCCCAGTACTTC

d_gene: .
v_gene: TRBV7-6
abundance: many
j_gene: TRBJ2-2
CDR3aa: CASSPGAGTGELFF
CDR3nt: TGTGCCAGCAGCCCGGGGGCGGGCACCGGGGAGCTGTTTTTT

d_gene: .
v_gene: TRBV20-1
abundance: many
j_gene: TRBJ2-7
CDR3aa: CSAMEGQGRREQYF
CDR3nt: TGCAGTGCCATGGAGGGGCAGGGGAGGCGCGAGCAGTACTTC

d_gene: .
v_gene: TRBV5-6
abundance: many
j_gene: TRBJ2-1
CDR3aa: CASSPSIVYNEQFF
CDR3nt: TGTGCCAGCAGCCCCAGCATCGTCTACAATGAGCAGTTCTTC

d_gene: .
v_gene: TRBV10-3
abundance: many
j_gene: TRBJ2-7
CDR3aa: CAISEGYYEQYF
CDR3nt: TGTGCCATCAGTGAGGGCTACTACGAGCAGTACTTC

d_gene: .
v_gene: TRBV28
abundance: medium-sized
j_gene: TRBJ2-1
CDR3aa: CASKAVVRGKNEQFF
CDR3nt: TGTGCCAGCAAAGCAGTGGTCCGTGGAAAGAATGAGCAGTTCTTC

d_gene: TRBD2
v_gene: TRBV5-6
abundance: many
j_gene: TRBJ2-3
CDR3aa: CASSRGLAGLDTQYF
CDR3nt: TGTGCCAGCAGCCGGGGACTAGCGGGGCTAGATACGCAGTATTTT

d_gene: .
v_gene: TRBV2
abundance: few
j_gene: TRBJ2-7
CDR3aa: CASSEMSWGEQYF
CDR3nt: TGTGCCAGCAGTGAGATGTCGTGGGGTGAGCAGTACTTC

d_gene: .
v_gene: TRBV7-3
abundance: many
j_gene: TRBJ2-3
CDR3aa: CASSFGRDTQYF
CDR3nt: TGTGCCAGCAGCTTCGGGCGAGATACGCAGTATTTT

d_gene: .
v_gene: TRBV20-1
abundance: .
j_gene: TRBJ2-4
CDR3aa: CSARVGAFSRAKNIQYF
CDR3nt: TGCAGTGCTAGGGTCGGGGCTTTCTCTAGAGCCAAAAACATTCAGTACTTC

d_gene: .
v_gene: TRBV11-2
abundance: few
j_gene: TRBJ2-5
CDR3aa: CASRQRGSGETQYF
CDR3nt: TGTGCCAGCAGGCAGAGGGGTTCAGGAGAGACCCAGTACTTC

d_gene: .
v_gene: TRBV21-1
abundance: few
j_gene: TRBJ1-5
CDR3aa: CASSPPDRVYSNQPQHF
CDR3nt: TGTGCCAGCAGCCCCCCAGACAGGGTTTATAGCAATCAGCCCCAGCATTTT

d_gene: .
v_gene: TRBV24-1
abundance: .
j_gene: TRBJ2-3
CDR3aa: CATSWLDTQYF
CDR3nt: TGTGCCACCAGTTGGTTGGATACGCAGTATTTT

d_gene: .
v_gene: TRBV30
abundance: many
j_gene: TRBJ2-1
CDR3aa: CAAIGKDGRRSYNEQFF
CDR3nt: TGTGCCGCCATCGGTAAGGACGGCCGCCGCTCCTACAATGAGCAGTTCTTC

d_gene: .
v_gene: TRBV29-1
abundance: many
j_gene: TRBJ2-5
CDR3aa: CSVEVAEHVSETQYF
CDR3nt: TGCAGCGTTGAAGTGGCAGAGCATGTATCAGAGACCCAGTACTTC

d_gene: .
v_gene: TRBV18
abundance: many
j_gene: TRBJ2-5
CDR3aa: CASSPLGTAQETQYF
CDR3nt: TGTGCCAGCTCACCACTCGGGACTGCGCAAGAGACCCAGTACTTC

d_gene: TRBD1
v_gene: TRBV3-1
abundance: many
j_gene: TRBJ1-1
CDR3aa: CASSQASDREEPGAFF
CDR3nt: TGTGCCAGCAGCCAAGCTAGTGACAGGGAGGAACCGGGAGCTTTCTTT

d_gene: .
v_gene: TRBV11-2
abundance: .
j_gene: TRBJ2-5
CDR3aa: CASSLDGPQETQYF
CDR3nt: TGTGCCAGCAGCTTAGACGGGCCCCAAGAGACCCAGTACTTC

d_gene: TRBD1
v_gene: TRBV11-2
abundance: few
j_gene: TRBJ2-7
CDR3aa: CASSLDRAPPYEQYF
CDR3nt: TGTGCCAGCAGCCTGGACAGGGCGCCTCCCTACGAGCAGTACTTC

d_gene: TRBD1
v_gene: TRBV28
abundance: few
j_gene: TRBJ1-4
CDR3aa: CASRRTGRPNEKLFF
CDR3nt: TGTGCCAGCAGAAGGACAGGGCGGCCTAATGAAAAACTGTTTTTT

d_gene: TRBD2
v_gene: TRBV7-8
abundance: few
j_gene: TRBJ2-5
CDR3aa: CASSQSPSGRAETQYF
CDR3nt: TGTGCCAGCAGCCAGTCGCCTAGCGGGAGGGCCGAGACCCAGTACTTC

d_gene: TRBD1
v_gene: TRBV12-3/TRBV12-4
abundance: many
j_gene: TRBJ2-7
CDR3aa: CASTLGTGVRNEQYF
CDR3nt: TGTGCCAGCACCCTCGGGACAGGGGTTCGCAACGAGCAGTACTTC

d_gene: TRBD2
v_gene: TRBV6-2/TRBV6-3
abundance: many
j_gene: TRBJ2-7
CDR3aa: CASRPGTSGVYEQYF
CDR3nt: TGTGCCAGCAGACCCGGGACTAGCGGGGTCTACGAGCAGTACTTC

d_gene: TRBD2
v_gene: TRBV7-8
abundance: many
j_gene: TRBJ2-1
CDR3aa: CASFSSRGGKQYNEQFF
CDR3nt: TGTGCCAGCTTCTCGTCCCGGGGGGGTAAACAATACAATGAGCAGTTCTTC

d_gene: .
v_gene: TRBV30
abundance: many
j_gene: TRBJ1-2
CDR3aa: CAWRAGDRNYGYTF
CDR3nt: TGTGCCTGGAGGGCGGGGGACCGTAACTATGGCTACACCTTC

d_gene: TRBD1
v_gene: TRBV6-6
abundance: many
j_gene: TRBJ1-1
CDR3aa: CASRGDRGRYTEAFF
CDR3nt: TGTGCCAGCAGGGGCGACAGGGGAAGGTACACTGAAGCTTTCTTT

d_gene: TRBD2
v_gene: TRBV9
abundance: few
j_gene: TRBJ2-5
CDR3aa: CASSRRLAGGTETQYF
CDR3nt: TGTGCCAGCAGCCGAAGACTAGCGGGGGGCACAGAGACCCAGTACTTC

d_gene: .
v_gene: TRBV6-1
abundance: few
j_gene: TRBJ2-7
CDR3aa: CASSQRTSYEQYF
CDR3nt: TGTGCCAGCAGCCAGCGGACAAGCTACGAGCAGTACTTC

d_gene: TRBD2
v_gene: TRBV11-2
abundance: few
j_gene: TRBJ2-5
CDR3aa: CASSLSSGSMGETQYF
CDR3nt: TGTGCCAGCAGCTTAAGCAGCGGGAGTATGGGAGAGACCCAGTACTTC

d_gene: TRBD1
v_gene: TRBV7-2
abundance: many
j_gene: TRBJ1-1
CDR3aa: CASLQGMRTEAFF
CDR3nt: TGTGCCAGTCTACAGGGGATGAGAACTGAAGCTTTCTTT

d_gene: .
v_gene: TRBV7-6
abundance: many
j_gene: TRBJ2-3
CDR3aa: CASSLAPLPLSDTQYF
CDR3nt: TGTGCCAGCAGCTTAGCGCCACTCCCCCTCTCAGATACGCAGTATTTT

d_gene: TRBD1
v_gene: TRBV3-1
abundance: many
j_gene: TRBJ1-5
CDR3aa: CASSLGQGARPQHF
CDR3nt: TGTGCCAGCAGCCTAGGACAGGGGGCTCGGCCCCAGCATTTT

d_gene: .
v_gene: TRBV6-2/TRBV6-3
abundance: few
j_gene: TRBJ2-7
CDR3aa: CASSRHASYEQYF
CDR3nt: TGTGCCAGCAGCCGCCACGCGTCCTACGAGCAGTACTTC

d_gene: .
v_gene: TRBV18
abundance: .
j_gene: TRBJ2-2
CDR3aa: CASSERNGELFF
CDR3nt: TGTGCCAGCTCGGAGCGGAACGGGGAGCTGTTTTTT

d_gene: .
v_gene: TRBV14
abundance: few
j_gene: TRBJ1-2
CDR3aa: CASSQAGSIYGYTF
CDR3nt: TGTGCCAGCAGCCAAGCAGGCAGCATCTATGGCTACACCTTC

d_gene: .
v_gene: TRBV19
abundance: .
j_gene: TRBJ1-5
CDR3aa: CATNYRGSPMEPQHF
CDR3nt: TGTGCCACAAATTACCGGGGGTCCCCGATGGAGCCCCAGCATTTT

d_gene: TRBD2
v_gene: TRBV28
abundance: .
j_gene: TRBJ2-5
CDR3aa: CASSSPREGGTQYF
CDR3nt: TGTGCCAGCAGTTCCCCCCGGGAGGGGGGGACCCAGTACTTC

d_gene: .
v_gene: TRBV19
abundance: many
j_gene: TRBJ2-5
CDR3aa: CASSVSFQETQYF
CDR3nt: TGTGCCAGTTCGGTATCTTTCCAAGAGACCCAGTACTTC

d_gene: .
v_gene: TRBV10-2
abundance: many
j_gene: TRBJ2-5
CDR3aa: CASSDSSESQYF
CDR3nt: TGCGCCAGCAGTGACTCTTCCGAATCCCAGTACTTC

d_gene: TRBD2
v_gene: TRBV16
abundance: few
j_gene: TRBJ2-3
CDR3aa: CASSQIAGNTDTQYF
CDR3nt: TGTGCCAGCAGCCAAATAGCGGGGAACACAGATACGCAGTATTTT

d_gene: .
v_gene: TRBV18
abundance: many
j_gene: TRBJ1-2
CDR3aa: CASSPPNRGNYGYTF
CDR3nt: TGTGCCAGCTCACCACCGAACCGGGGCAACTATGGCTACACCTTC

d_gene: TRBD2
v_gene: TRBV19
abundance: many
j_gene: TRBJ2-7
CDR3aa: CASSRLAGGVYEQYF
CDR3nt: TGTGCCAGTAGTAGGTTAGCGGGAGGTGTCTACGAGCAGTACTTC

d_gene: .
v_gene: TRBV20-1
abundance: many
j_gene: TRBJ1-5
CDR3aa: CSARADSSNQPQHF
CDR3nt: TGCAGTGCTAGAGCAGACAGTAGCAATCAGCCCCAGCATTTT

d_gene: .
v_gene: TRBV27
abundance: few
j_gene: TRBJ2-5
CDR3aa: CASKRREGYQETQYF
CDR3nt: TGTGCCAGCAAACGGAGAGAGGGGTACCAAGAGACCCAGTACTTC

d_gene: TRBD2
v_gene: TRBV12-3/TRBV12-4
abundance: many
j_gene: TRBJ2-7
CDR3aa: CASTTGTSGSYEQYF
CDR3nt: TGTGCCAGCACAACCGGGACTAGCGGGTCCTACGAGCAGTACTTC

d_gene: .
v_gene: TRBV11-2
abundance: many
j_gene: TRBJ2-3
CDR3aa: CASSLSTRHADTQYF
CDR3nt: TGTGCCAGCAGCTTGTCTACACGTCACGCAGATACGCAGTATTTT

d_gene: .
v_gene: TRBV20-1
abundance: few
j_gene: TRBJ2-2
CDR3aa: CSARVQANTGELFF
CDR3nt: TGCAGTGCTAGAGTACAGGCGAACACCGGGGAGCTGTTTTTT

d_gene: .
v_gene: TRBV28
abundance: .
j_gene: TRBJ1-2
CDR3aa: CASSFASAALGYGYTF
CDR3nt: TGTGCCAGCAGTTTTGCTAGTGCTGCCCTTGGCTATGGCTACACCTTC

d_gene: .
v_gene: TRBV24-1
abundance: .
j_gene: TRBJ2-1
CDR3aa: CATSDSPSDRNEQFF
CDR3nt: TGTGCCACCAGTGATAGTCCTTCCGATAGGAATGAGCAGTTCTTC

d_gene: .
v_gene: TRBV7-9
abundance: many
j_gene: TRBJ1-6
CDR3aa: CASSRGHPGDSPLHF
CDR3nt: TGTGCCAGCAGCCGCGGACACCCCGGGGATTCACCCCTCCACTTT

d_gene: .
v_gene: TRBV4-1
abundance: many
j_gene: TRBJ2-1
CDR3aa: CASNPSLAPYNEQFF
CDR3nt: TGCGCCAGCAACCCCTCTCTAGCGCCCTACAATGAGCAGTTCTTC

d_gene: .
v_gene: TRBV18
abundance: many
j_gene: TRBJ1-2
CDR3aa: CASSPPFNGYTF
CDR3nt: TGTGCCAGCTCACCACCATTCAATGGCTACACCTTC

d_gene: .
v_gene: TRBV28
abundance: few
j_gene: TRBJ2-7
CDR3aa: CASMRGTYEQYF
CDR3nt: TGTGCCAGCATGAGGGGGACCTACGAGCAGTACTTC

d_gene: TRBD1
v_gene: TRBV4-2
abundance: .
j_gene: TRBJ1-4
CDR3aa: CASSQRQGAGANEKLFF
CDR3nt: TGTGCCAGCAGCCAGCGGCAGGGGGCAGGAGCTAATGAAAAACTGTTTTTT

d_gene: .
v_gene: TRBV6-6
abundance: few
j_gene: TRBJ2-1
CDR3aa: CASSYSISRDYNEQFF
CDR3nt: TGTGCCAGCAGTTACTCGATCAGTCGTGACTACAATGAGCAGTTCTTC